The T cell receptor (beta chain) under discussion was sequenced for a study of identical twins. The study, taken as a whole, reports: For out-of-frame alpha sequences shared by twins, low generation probability was in excess. Abundant cord blood beta clonotypes carried fewer insertions; memory repertoires showed none.

There are a few counts of this clonotype. The antigen is not known. Template switching introduced a universal primer site, and the cDNA bore unique molecular identifiers. TCRdb redid the calling of the 5' RACE reads with MiXCR, one entry per CDR3 protein. The repertoire holds 1,800,000 or so distinct CDR3 sequences, with about 31% as singletons. Trimming removed 0 bases from V and 4 bases from J, with 10 bases in between. The CDR3 sequence is 16 residues long. Germline assignment: CDR1 SGHDN and CDR2 FVKESK. The source is a newborn girl in good health. The source material was cord blood. The chain recombines TRBV14 with TRBJ1-6; D is perhaps TRBD1 (6 bases). CDR3 loop: CASSQDPGQYNSPLHF. The DNA of the CDR3 is TGTGCCAGCAGCCAAGATCCGGGACAATATAATTCACCCCTCCACTTT.